This T cell receptor (beta chain) emerged from a study of blood T cell repertoires in COVID-19. Study-level information: The study drew acute and convalescent COVID-19 samples from the United States, Italy and Spain. PBMCs, B-cell-depleted T cells, or T cells provided the cDNA or gDNA that made up the material.

Authors' processing steps: Estimation of nucleated cell counts was performed using reference gene primer amplification. Assay used: immunoSEQ multiplex PCR; TCRdb lists only in-frame clones, some missing. The V and J calls and clone size come from that table; D and trimming were worked out from the DNA. The data hold some 66,000 clones, with 76% observed a single time. V was pared by 6 bases and J by 6 bases, with 7 bases of the junction left unmatched. This CDR3 contains 15 residues. Germline V gene data show CDR1 as SEHNR and CDR2 as FQNEAQ (reference sequence). V usage is TRBV7-9 and J usage is TRBJ2-5; 13 nucleotides align to TRBD2. The origin of this receptor is a woman older than 75 with acute or convalescent COVID-19. The source material was peripheral blood. Here the CDR3 reads CASSSGLAGRKTQYF. The CDR3 nucleotides read TGTGCCAGCAGTTCGGGACTAGCGGGAAGAAAGACCCAGTACTTC.